The clone carrying this T cell receptor beta chain was seen a few times. CD4+ cells yielded CD45RA+ naive and CD45RA-negative memory subsets. The data are from a study of shared clonotypes between healthy human individuals. Study details: Participating donors consisted of a couple of women and a few men aged 18 to 49.

The CDR3 runs to 15 residues. CDR1 is SGHNT and CDR2 is YYREEE in the germline V gene (reference sequence). J gave up 4 bases and V 3 bases, and 1 base lay outside the gene matches. Running of the assay took place at deep level. Sequenced by immunoSEQ multiplex PCR; TCRdb stores in-frame clones only, minus some. The table shows approximately 1,000,000 clones, with 75% to 80% occurring only once. This TCR was sampled from a man aged 18-30 years in good health. Some clones in this sample may be carry-over from other donors' samples. The specimen was memory CD4+ T cells from PBMCs. Noted subset: CD45RA-negative fraction. The rearrangement uses TRBV5-4 and TRBJ2-2, with 12 bases fitting TRBD2. The CDR3: CASSSGLAGTGELFF. In nucleotides, the CDR3 is TGTGCCAGCAGCTCGGGACTAGCGGGCACCGGGGAGCTGTTTTTT.